The next 8 T cell receptor beta chains were all read from a single sample in a study of CD8 T cells in Susac syndrome. Random-hexamer reverse transcription was applied to roughly 0.45 to 1 ug RNA. TCRdb reanalysed the immunoSEQ multiplex PCR reads using MiXCR and keeps one entry per CDR3 protein. The profile covers 160,000 or so distinct CDR3 sequences, with roughly 95% appearing a single time and approximately 0.094% taken by the ten largest. The sequenced sample consisted of CD4+ T cells from PBMCs. These receptors were taken from a human donor with multiple sclerosis.

J is TRBJ2-7 and V is TRBV20-1; 9 nucleotides align to TRBD2. Germline V gene sequence: CDR1 DFQATT, CDR2 SNEGSKA (reference sequence). V gave up 6 bases and J gave up 5 bases; unmatched junction bases: 14. This CDR3 has 15 residues. CDR3 nucleotides: TGCAGTGCCGCGGGACTAGCTGGAAATAACGACGAGCAGTACTTC. Its protein is CSAAGLAGNNDEQYF.

The chain joins TRBV7-8 to TRBJ1-2; D not resolved. Germline assignment: CDR1 SGHVS and CDR2 FQNEAQ. The CDR3 sequence is 13 residues long. Trimming stripped 5 bases from V and 4 bases from J, with 11 bases between. The CDR3 protein is CASSPGWGYGYTF. CDR3 sequence (DNA): TGTGCCAGCAGCCCGGGTTGGGGCTATGGCTACACCTTC.

This chain links TRBV12-3 or TRBV12-4 with TRBJ2-3; TRBD1 might be the D (6 bases). Trimming removed 6 bases from V and 1 base from J, with 17 bases in between. This CDR3 has 16 amino acids. CDR3 sequence: CASSPYGGAGTDTQYF. The CDR3, as DNA: TGTGCCAGCAGCCCCTATGGGGGCGCTGGCACAGATACGCAGTATTTT.

The chain is built from TRBV9 and TRBJ2-7, with a possible D match to TRBD2 (5 bases). V gave up 4 bases and J gave up 1 base, with 12 bases separating them. CDR3 length: 14 residues. Germline CDR1 and CDR2: SGDLS and YYNGEE. The CDR3 spells CASSPSGRSYEQYF. The CDR3, as DNA: TGTGCCAGCAGCCCCAGCGGACGGTCCTACGAGCAGTACTTC. The full variable domain, its missing parts supplied by reference TRBV9 and TRBJ2-7, is DSGVTQTPKHLITATGQRVTLRCSPRSGDLSVYWYQQSLDQGLQFLIQYYNGEERAKGNILERFSAQQFPDLHSELNLSSLELGDSALYFCASSPSGRSYEQYFGPGTRLTVT.

This clonotype turned up a few times. The chain recombines TRBV29-1 with TRBJ2-3; 8 nucleotides agree with TRBD1. Germline V gives CDR1 SQVTM, CDR2 ANQGSEA. The CDR3 length is 12 residues. Trimming at V came to 5 bases and at J to 6 bases, leaving 4 bases not matched to a gene. DNA for the CDR3: TGCAGCGTTCAGACAGGGGTTGATACGCAGTATTTT. Translated: CSVQTGVDTQYF.

The chain is built from TRBV9 and TRBJ2-7, with D perhaps TRBD2 (6 bases). V dropped 4 bases and J dropped 0 bases, with 11 bases sitting between them. CDR3 size: 14 residues. Germline V gene data show CDR1 as SGDLS and CDR2 as YYNGEE. The DNA for the CDR3 is TGTGCCAGCAGCCCTAGCGAAAGCTCCTACGAGCAGTACTTC. Translation: CASSPSESSYEQYF.

The chain has TRBV19 and TRBJ1-4; no definite D call. V lost 8 bases and J lost 8, with 18 bases in between. Germline assignment: CDR1 LNHDA and CDR2 SQIVND (reference sequence). The CDR3 runs 14 residues. CDR3 sequence: CASQFEGRREKLFF. The CDR3, as DNA: TGTGCCAGTCAATTCGAGGGCCGAAGGGAAAAACTGTTTTTT.

The chain uses TRBV4-2 and TRBJ1-1, with 7 bases lining up with TRBD1. V lost 0 bases and J lost 4; bases outside the gene matches: 5. The CDR3 has 15 amino acids. The germline gives CDR1 LGHNA, CDR2 YNFKEQ. The CDR3 loop reads CASSQDLQGGTEAFF. CDR3 bases: TGTGCCAGCAGCCAAGATCTGCAGGGGGGCACTGAAGCTTTCTTT.